These 19 T cell receptor beta chains came from one sample sequenced in a study of blood T cell repertoires in COVID-19 (dated by TCRdb to the early 2020s). Libraries came from the immunoSEQ multiplex PCR assay. TCRdb retrieved this table from immuneACCESS and kept in-frame rearrangements only. Not all clones are present; in checked studies, unresolved V genes account for under half, and no reason is known for the remainder. In this sample the table shows fewer than 250,000 clones, around four fifths of which occur a single time. Together, the top ten hold 6% to 7% of the sample. The sample was peripheral blood. These TCRs come from a woman aged 55-75 years with active or convalescent COVID-19.

V usage is TRBV15 and J usage is TRBJ1-2; D not certain. Per the germline V gene, CDR1 is LNHNV and CDR2 is YYDKDF (reference sequence). V was trimmed by 1 base and J by 4 bases, leaving 7 bases between them. The CDR3 spans 13 residues. The CDR3 is CATSRGQAYGYTF. CDR3 nucleotide sequence: TGTGCCACCAGCAGAGGGCAGGCCTATGGCTACACCTTC.

The chain couples TRBV9 to TRBJ1-1; 8 bases align to TRBD1. Per the germline V gene, CDR1 is SGDLS and CDR2 is YYNGEE. The CDR3 covers 16 residues. V shed 3 bases and J 0 bases; nucleotides not matched to a gene: 7. This CDR3 is CASSAQGAGMNTEAFF. In DNA, the CDR3 is TGTGCCAGCAGCGCCCAGGGGGCTGGCATGAACACTGAAGCTTTCTTT.

This clone has just a few counts. The chain combines TRBV7-8 with TRBJ2-2, with D possibly being TRBD2 (6 bases). This CDR3 comprises 13 residues. Per the germline V gene, CDR1 is SGHVS and CDR2 is FQNEAQ. V was clipped by 5 bases and J by 9 bases, with 13 bases between them. In DNA, the CDR3 is TGTGCCAGCAGCCCGGCGGGGAACTGGGAGCTGTTTTTT. Amino acid sequence: CASSPAGNWELFF. The full variable domain, with the rest looked up from reference TRBV7-8 and TRBJ2-2, is GAGVSQSPRYKVAKRGQDVALRCDPISGHVSLFWYQQALGQGPEFLTYFQNEAQLDKSGLPSDRFFAERPEGSVSTLKIQRTQQEDSAVYLCASSPAGNWELFFGEGSRLTVL.

V and J are TRBV7-9 and TRBJ2-7; the match to TRBD1 covers 8 bases. This CDR3 is 14 amino acids long. In germline, CDR1 is SEHNR, CDR2 FQNEAQ (reference sequence). Germline trimming cut 5 bases from V and 4 bases from J; bases unmatched to any gene: 7. CDR3 bases: TGTGCCAGCAGCCCCGGACAGGGTTGGTACGAGCAGTACTTC. Its protein is CASSPGQGWYEQYF.

The V gene is TRBV5-5, the J gene TRBJ2-5, with 7 bases identical to TRBD1. The V segment lost 7 bases and the J segment 3 bases; nucleotides outside the gene matches: 6. The length of the CDR3 is 13 residues. The V gene's germline CDR1 is SGHKS and CDR2 YYEKEE (reference sequence). CDR3 region: CASRRTGEETQYF. CDR3 nucleotide sequence: TGTGCCAGCCGCAGGACAGGTGAAGAGACCCAGTACTTC.

The chain carries TRBV4-1 and TRBJ2-1, with a tentative D call TRBD2 (5 bases). Germline CDR1 and CDR2: MGHRA and YSYEKL. The CDR3 extends over 13 amino acids. V was cut by 6 bases and J by 8 bases, with 14 bases left in between. The CDR3 sequence: CASSPETGDEQFF. The CDR3, as DNA: TGCGCCAGCAGTCCAGAGACCGGGGATGAGCAGTTCTTC.

A single count supports this clone. V usage is TRBV9 and J usage is TRBJ2-1, with TRBD2 identical over 12 bases. V shed 0 bases, J shed 9 bases, and the junction held 7 bases outside the gene matches. Looked up from germline, CDR1 is SGDLS and CDR2 is YYNGEE. The CDR3 spans 16 residues. DNA for the CDR3: TGTGCCAGCAGCGTAGGGGGGACTAGCGGGCTTGGTGAGCAGTTCTTC. Translated, it gives CASSVGGTSGLGEQFF. The full variable domain, its missing parts supplied by reference TRBV9 and TRBJ2-1, is DSGVTQTPKHLITATGQRVTLRCSPRSGDLSVYWYQQSLDQGLQFLIQYYNGEERAKGNILERFSAQQFPDLHSELNLSSLELGDSALYFCASSVGGTSGLGEQFFGPGTRLTVL.

The chain couples TRBV6-1 to TRBJ1-2; D gene uncertain. CDR1 is MNHNS and CDR2 is SASEGT in the germline V gene. V lost 1 base and J 4 bases, leaving 7 bases between the germline ends. This CDR3 region has 13 residues. CDR3 coding DNA: TGTGCCAGCAGTGAAGAGTCGGTCTATGGCTACACCTTC. This gives the protein CASSEESVYGYTF.

This chain connects TRBV7-3 to TRBJ1-1; maybe TRBD1 (6 bases). The germline gives CDR1 SGHTA, CDR2 FQGTGA. The CDR3 length is 13 residues. V lost 4 bases, J lost 4 bases, and 10 bases lay in between. Here the CDR3 reads CASSSGGATEAFF. CDR3 in DNA: TGTGCCAGCAGCTCCGGGGGGGCCACTGAAGCTTTCTTT.

The CDR3 spells CASSLDRRQQFF. The CDR3 DNA follows: TGTGCCAGCAGCCTCGACCGGCGGCAGCAGTTCTTC. This chain uses TRBV3-1 (or the pseudogene TRBV3-2) with TRBJ2-1; D not resolved. V lost 4 bases and J lost 11, with 12 bases in between. The germline gives CDR1 LGHDT, CDR2 YNNKEL (reference sequence). The CDR3 has 12 amino acids.

The chain links TRBV6-5 to TRBJ1-4; D ambiguous. Germline V gives CDR1 MNHEY, CDR2 SVGAGI. Trimming took off 0 bases at V and 2 bases at J, with 7 bases between the two ends. The CDR3 consists of 15 residues. The CDR3 sequence is CASSYSGRTNEKLFF. The CDR3 DNA reads TGTGCCAGCAGTTACTCGGGGAGGACTAATGAAAAACTGTTTTTT.

The chain uses TRBV6-5 and TRBJ1-4; TRBD1 might be the D (5 bases). The germline V gene encodes CDR1 MNHEY and CDR2 SVGAGI. The CDR3 extends over 13 amino acids. The V end was cut by 5 bases, the J end by 8 bases, with 12 bases between. The DNA of the CDR3 is TGTGCCAGCAGTACCGGGGGGAACGAAAAACTGTTTTTT. It specifies CASSTGGNEKLFF.

This clone occurred once. The chain uses TRBV5-1 and TRBJ2-5; the match to TRBD2 covers 12 bases. Germline values: CDR1 SGHRS, CDR2 YFSETQ. Losses at the gene ends were 4 bases for V and 7 bases for J; bases not matched to a gene: 5. This CDR3 is 14 amino acids long. CDR3 residues: CASSPSGGDGTQYF. Written as DNA, the CDR3 is TGCGCCAGCAGCCCTAGCGGGGGGGACGGGACCCAGTACTTC. The variable domain in full, with the rest retrieved from reference TRBV5-1 and TRBJ2-5, is KAGVTQTPRYLIKTRGQQVTLSCSPISGHRSVSWYQQTPGQGLQFLFEYFSETQRNKGNFPGRFSGRQFSNSRSEMNVSTLELGDSALYLCASSPSGGDGTQYFGPGTRLLVL.

This clone has ten or more counts. This chain connects TRBV10-3 to TRBJ1-2; 11 bases agree with TRBD1. J was trimmed by 5 bases and V by 2 bases; bases with no gene match: 4. The CDR3 totals 15 residues. Germline loops: CDR1 ENHRY, CDR2 SYGVKD. The CDR3 nucleotides read TGTGCCATCAGTGAGACGGGACAGGGGGAATATGGCTACACCTTC. It yields the protein CAISETGQGEYGYTF.

This chain connects TRBV2 to TRBJ2-1; no clear D gene. V lost 4 bases, J lost 0 bases, and 22 bases lay in between. The CDR3 is made up of 19 amino acids. The germline gives CDR1 SNHLY, CDR2 FYNNEI. CDR3 in DNA: TGTGCCAGCAGTGGGAGCCTATCTAAACTCTCTAGCTCCTACAATGAGCAGTTCTTC. It specifies CASSGSLSKLSSSYNEQFF.

The chain recombines TRBV5-1 with TRBJ1-5, with D maybe TRBD1 (5 bases). There are 13 residues in the CDR3. The germline V and J ends were trimmed by 0 bases and 7 bases, with 8 bases remaining between them. Looked up from germline, CDR1 is SGHRS and CDR2 is YFSETQ. DNA for the CDR3: TGCGCCAGCAGCTTGGGGGGCAGCCAGCCCCAGCATTTT. Its protein product is CASSLGGSQPQHF.

The chain combines TRBV5-8 with TRBJ1-2; possible D gene TRBD1, 5 bases. The CDR3 covers 13 residues. CDR1 is SGHTS and CDR2 is YDEGEE in the germline V gene. Deletions cut 4 bases from V and 2 bases from J, with 9 bases between. The CDR3 DNA follows: TGTGCCAGCAGCCCGGGACTGAACTATGGCTACACCTTC. It translates to CASSPGLNYGYTF.

The J gene is TRBJ2-7, the V gene TRBV19; perhaps TRBD1 as D (5 bases). The CDR3 extends over 15 amino acids. Trimming took 7 bases from V and 2 from J, leaving 18 bases between them. Per germline, CDR1 LNHDA and CDR2 SQIVND (reference sequence). The CDR3 loop reads CASMEQPGITYEQYV. The CDR3 bases are TGTGCCAGTATGGAACAGCCAGGGATTACCTACGAGCAGTACGTC.

Note on this clone: Within the sample, other DNA sequences also encode this same CDR3. This chain uses TRBV6-5 with TRBJ1-3; 8 nucleotides agree with TRBD1. This CDR3 region has 15 residues. Germline V gene sequence: CDR1 MNHEY, CDR2 SVGAGI. The ends lost 6 bases at V and 0 bases at J; junction bases unmatched: 4. CDR3 coding DNA: TGTGCCAGCAGGCGACAGGGGATCTCTGGAAACACCATATATTTT. Encoded protein: CASRRQGISGNTIYF.